A selection of T cell receptor beta chains follows, all from one sample in a study of T cells after posttransplantation cyclophosphamide. Produced via immunoSEQ multiplex PCR; TCRdb's table is partial and in-frame only. Of roughly 3,100 clones in the sample, about 80% were seen once. The sequencing input was CD8+ T cells sorted from bone marrow. The source of these receptors is a woman aged 55-75 years in good health, CMV-negative, and a related stem cell transplant donor. The CDR3 runs from the conserved cysteine through the conserved F or W. The order of the fields is V gene, D gene, J gene, clone size, CDR3 DNA, CDR3 protein. The D gene is left open where the match is weak. Clone size is stated in some rows and not others, as once, few, many or a class when expanded.

>TRBV15|NA|TRBJ1-2|NA
TGTGCCACCAGCAGAGACGGCAGGGCGGATGGCTACACCTTC
CATSRDGRADGYTF
>TRBV7-8|TRBD2|TRBJ2-1|few
TGTGCCAGCAGCTTAGCGCTGGCTAGCGGGAGTAAGGGCTACAATGAGCAGTTCTTC
CASSLALASGSKGYNEQFF
>TRBV14|TRBD1|TRBJ2-7|NA
TGTGCCAGCAGGGACAGGGGGAGTTACGAGCAGTACTTC
CASRDRGSYEQYF
>TRBV4-2|TRBD1|TRBJ2-1|NA
TGTGCCAGCAGCCCTGGGACAGGGGGATATGAGCAGTTCTTC
CASSPGTGGYEQFF
>TRBV7-9|NA|TRBJ2-3|NA
TGTGCCCACGGGGGGCAGACAGATACGCAGTATTTT
CAHGGQTDTQYF
>TRBV7-9|TRBD2|TRBJ2-1|NA
TGTGCCAGCAGCTTAGTTCCCGGGAGGGCCTATGAGCAGTTCTTC
CASSLVPGRAYEQFF
>TRBV13|NA|TRBJ2-1|few
TGTGCCAGCAGCTTAGGCAGGAATGAGCAGTTCTTC
CASSLGRNEQFF
>TRBV13|TRBD2|TRBJ2-1|NA
TGTGCCAGCAGCTTAGAGGGGACTAGCGGGAGGGCCGGAGCGTACAATGAGCAGTTCTTC
CASSLEGTSGRAGAYNEQFF
>TRBV9|NA|TRBJ2-7|NA
TGTGCCAGCAGCATTGGTACAGGGAGGGCCTACGAGCAGTACTTC
CASSIGTGRAYEQYF
>TRBV5-1|NA|TRBJ1-2|NA
TGCGCCAGCAGCACCACGGGGGGCGATGGCTACACCTTC
CASSTTGGDGYTF
>TRBV2|NA|TRBJ1-5|few
TGTGCCAGTAAAGGAGGAGTCGCGGGCAATCAGCCCCAGCATTTT
CASKGGVAGNQPQHF
>TRBV2|TRBD1|TRBJ1-1|NA
TGTGCCAGCATTCGGGGGACAGGGCGCACTGAAGCTTTCTTT
CASIRGTGRTEAFF
>TRBV7-3|TRBD2|TRBJ2-1|NA
TGTGCCAGCAGAAGGACCGGACTAGCGGAGTGCGGCTCCTACAATGAGCAGTTCTTC
CASRRTGLAECGSYNEQFF
>TRBV19|NA|TRBJ2-1|NA
TGTGCCAGTACCCCGGGCTCCTACAATGAGCAGTTCTTC
CASTPGSYNEQFF
>TRBV19|NA|TRBJ2-5|NA
TGTGCCAGTAGTATAGGTGTACGACAGCTTCAAGAGACCCAGTACTTC
CASSIGVRQLQETQYF
>TRBV5-1|NA|TRBJ2-1|once
TGCGCCAGCAGCTTGGCCGGGGGTAATGAGCAGTTCTTC
CASSLAGGNEQFF
>TRBV19|NA|TRBJ2-1|NA
TGTGCCAGTAGTATACCAGGACGACCGGACTGGTTCTTC
CASSIPGRPDWFF
>TRBV29-1|TRBD1|TRBJ1-1|NA
TGCAGCGGGGGACAGGTTTACACTGAAGCTTTCTTT
CSGGQVYTEAFF
>TRBV5-1|TRBD1|TRBJ1-1|NA
TGCGCCAGCAGCTTGGGTACAGGGGGCAGGGACACTGAAGCTTTCTTT
CASSLGTGGRDTEAFF
>TRBV27|TRBD2|TRBJ2-1|NA
TGTGCCAGCAGATCCCAACTAGCGGGAGGCGGCAATGAGCAGTTCTTC
CASRSQLAGGGNEQFF
>TRBV5-5|NA|TRBJ2-6|NA
TGTGCCAGCAGCTGGAGTTCTGGGGCCAACGTCCTGACTTTC
CASSWSSGANVLTF
>TRBV4-1|NA|TRBJ1-1|NA
TGCGCCAGCAGCCGTGAGCAGGGGAGAATGAACACTGAAGCTTTCTTT
CASSREQGRMNTEAFF
>TRBV6-4|TRBD2|TRBJ2-1|NA
TGTGCCAGCAGTAGGACAGCGGGAGAGTCGGATGAGCAGTTCTTC
CASSRTAGESDEQFF
>TRBV7-3|NA|TRBJ2-1|NA
TGTGCCAGCAGCATCGGGACTTACCCGCATGAGCAGTTCTTC
CASSIGTYPHEQFF
>TRBV7-3|TRBD1|TRBJ2-2|NA
TGTGCCAGCAGCTTAACGGGGGACAGGGTGAACACCGGGGAGCTGTTTTTT
CASSLTGDRVNTGELFF
>TRBV9|NA|TRBJ2-3|NA
TGTGCCAGCAGCGTAGAGGGGCACGGGGGTTCTCGCACAGATACGCAGTATTTT
CASSVEGHGGSRTDTQYF
>TRBV10-2|TRBD2|TRBJ2-3|NA
TGCGCCAGCAGCGGGACTAGCGGGGGCACAGATGCGCAGTATTTT
CASSGTSGGTDAQYF
>TRBV14|NA|TRBJ2-3|NA
TGTGCCAGCAGCCAAGCGTGGGCAGGTGGGGATACGCAGTATTTT
CASSQAWAGGDTQYF
>TRBV6-9|TRBD2|TRBJ2-5|NA
TGTGCCAGCAGTTCGGGGACTATTTGGACCCAGTACTTC
CASSSGTIWTQYF
>TRBV4-1|NA|TRBJ1-1|NA
TGCGCCAGCAGCCAGGGGCAGGGCTACACTGAAGCTTTCTTT
CASSQGQGYTEAFF
>TRBV28|NA|TRBJ1-1|NA
TGTGCCAACACAGCCCTGAGGAACACTGAAGCTTTCTTT
CANTALRNTEAFF
>TRBV10-3|TRBD2|TRBJ2-1|NA
TGTGCCATCAGTGATACCGGGACTAGTTACATTTACAATGAGCAGTTCTTC
CAISDTGTSYIYNEQFF
>TRBV30|NA|TRBJ2-1|NA
TGTGCCTGGAGTGTTCTAGAGGCCCATGAGCAGTTCTTC
CAWSVLEAHEQFF
>TRBV5-4|TRBD1|TRBJ1-2|NA
TGTGCCAGCAGCTTGAATTTGGGACAGGGGGCTTCTGGCTACACCTTC
CASSLNLGQGASGYTF
>TRBV11-1|TRBD1|TRBJ2-3|NA
TGTGCCAGCAGCTTATGGGGACAGGGGTCACCCACAGATACGCAGTATTTT
CASSLWGQGSPTDTQYF
>TRBV5-1|TRBD1|TRBJ2-1|NA
TGCGCCAGCAGCTTGGCCGGGACAGGGCTCGGTGAGCAGTTCTTC
CASSLAGTGLGEQFF
>TRBV9|NA|TRBJ2-1|NA
TGTGCCAGCAGCCCAGACGGCGGAGGGGGCCCCTACAATGAGCAGTTCTTC
CASSPDGGGGPYNEQFF
>TRBV15|NA|TRBJ2-1|once
TGTGCCACCAGCAGGGACCGGAGGGGAGGATGGCAGTTCTTC
CATSRDRRGGWQFF
>TRBV6-1|NA|TRBJ2-3|NA
TGTGCCAGCAGTGACCACACAGATACGCAGTATTTT
CASSDHTDTQYF
>TRBV6-5|TRBD1|TRBJ2-7|NA
TGTGCCAGCAGTTACTCCCGGGGACAGGTAGACTACGAGCAGTACTTC
CASSYSRGQVDYEQYF